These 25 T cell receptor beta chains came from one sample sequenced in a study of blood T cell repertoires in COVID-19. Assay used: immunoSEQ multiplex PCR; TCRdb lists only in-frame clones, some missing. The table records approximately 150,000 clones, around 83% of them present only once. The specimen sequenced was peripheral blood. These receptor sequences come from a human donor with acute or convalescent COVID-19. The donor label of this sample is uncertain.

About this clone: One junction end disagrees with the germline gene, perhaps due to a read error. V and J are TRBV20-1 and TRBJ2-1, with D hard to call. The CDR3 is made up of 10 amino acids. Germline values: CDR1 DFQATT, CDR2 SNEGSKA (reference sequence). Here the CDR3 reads CSGRAGEQFF. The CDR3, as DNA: TGCAGTGGTAGAGCCGGTGAGCAGTTCTTC.

The CDR3 protein is CASSDRGPRSNSPLHF. The CDR3 nucleotides are TGTGCCAGCAGTGACAGGGGGCCCCGCTCTAATTCACCCCTCCACTTT. V is TRBV2 and J is TRBJ1-6; 8 bases are shared with TRBD1. This CDR3 has 16 amino acids. Germline V CDR1 and CDR2: SNHLY, FYNNEI. Trimming took 3 bases from V and 6 from J; bases not matched to a gene: 7.

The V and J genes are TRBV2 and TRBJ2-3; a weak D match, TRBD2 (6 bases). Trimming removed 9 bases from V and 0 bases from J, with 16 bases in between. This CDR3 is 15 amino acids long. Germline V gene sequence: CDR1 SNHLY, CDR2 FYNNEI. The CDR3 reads CARGGLGSSTDTQYF. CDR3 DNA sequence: TGTGCCAGGGGGGGATTGGGTTCTAGCACAGATACGCAGTATTTT.

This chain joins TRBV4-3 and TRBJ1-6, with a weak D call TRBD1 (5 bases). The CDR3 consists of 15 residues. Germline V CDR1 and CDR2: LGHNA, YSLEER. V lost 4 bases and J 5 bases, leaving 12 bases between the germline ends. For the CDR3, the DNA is TGCGCCAGCAGCCGGAACGACAGAAATAATTCACCCCTCCACTTT. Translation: CASSRNDRNNSPLHF.

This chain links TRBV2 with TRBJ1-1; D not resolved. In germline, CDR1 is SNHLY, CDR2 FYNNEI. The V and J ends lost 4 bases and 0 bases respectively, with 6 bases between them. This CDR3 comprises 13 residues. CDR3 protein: CASSGVMNTEAFF. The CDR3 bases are TGTGCCAGCAGTGGAGTTATGAACACTGAAGCTTTCTTT.

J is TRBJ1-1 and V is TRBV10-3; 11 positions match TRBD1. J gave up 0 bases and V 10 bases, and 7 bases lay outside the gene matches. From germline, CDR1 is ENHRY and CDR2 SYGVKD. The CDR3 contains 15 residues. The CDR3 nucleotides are TGTGCCACAGGACAGGGGGCGAGCTTGAACACTGAAGCTTTCTTT. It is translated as CATGQGASLNTEAFF.

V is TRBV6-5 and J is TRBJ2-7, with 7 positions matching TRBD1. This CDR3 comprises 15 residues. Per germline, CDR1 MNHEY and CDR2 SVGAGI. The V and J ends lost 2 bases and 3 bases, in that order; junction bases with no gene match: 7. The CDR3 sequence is CASSYMGQSSYEQYF. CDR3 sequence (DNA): TGTGCCAGCAGTTACATGGGACAGAGCAGCTACGAGCAGTACTTC.

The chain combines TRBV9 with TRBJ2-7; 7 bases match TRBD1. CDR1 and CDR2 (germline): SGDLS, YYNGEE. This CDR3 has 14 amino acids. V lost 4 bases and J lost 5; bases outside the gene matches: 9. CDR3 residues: CASSPPTGDHEQYF. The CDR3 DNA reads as TGTGCCAGCAGCCCCCCCACAGGGGACCACGAGCAGTACTTC.

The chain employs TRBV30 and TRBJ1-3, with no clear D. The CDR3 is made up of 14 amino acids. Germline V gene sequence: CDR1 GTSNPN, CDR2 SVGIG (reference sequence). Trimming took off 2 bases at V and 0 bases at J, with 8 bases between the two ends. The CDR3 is CAWSRGPSGNTIYF. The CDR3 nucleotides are TGTGCCTGGAGTAGAGGGCCCTCTGGAAACACCATATATTTT.

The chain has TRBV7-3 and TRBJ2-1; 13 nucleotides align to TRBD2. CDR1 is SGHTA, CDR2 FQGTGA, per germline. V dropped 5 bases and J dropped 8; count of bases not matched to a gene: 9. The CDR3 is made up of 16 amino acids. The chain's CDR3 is CASSLRTSGSAYEQFF. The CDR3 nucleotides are TGTGCCAGCAGCCTGAGGACTAGCGGGAGCGCATATGAGCAGTTCTTC. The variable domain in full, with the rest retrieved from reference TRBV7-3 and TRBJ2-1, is GAGVSQTPSNKVTEKGKYVELRCDPISGHTALYWYRQSLGQGPEFLIYFQGTGAADDSGLPNDRFFAVRPEGSVSTLKIQRTERGDSAVYLCASSLRTSGSAYEQFFGPGTRLTVL.

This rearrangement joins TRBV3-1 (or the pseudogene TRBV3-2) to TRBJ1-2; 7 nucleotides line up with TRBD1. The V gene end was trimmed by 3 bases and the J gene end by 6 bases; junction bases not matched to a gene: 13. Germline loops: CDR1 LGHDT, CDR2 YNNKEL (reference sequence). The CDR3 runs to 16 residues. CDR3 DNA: TGTGCCAGCAGCCAGGAGGGGGCGCGGCACGGAAATGGCTACACCTTC. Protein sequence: CASSQEGARHGNGYTF.

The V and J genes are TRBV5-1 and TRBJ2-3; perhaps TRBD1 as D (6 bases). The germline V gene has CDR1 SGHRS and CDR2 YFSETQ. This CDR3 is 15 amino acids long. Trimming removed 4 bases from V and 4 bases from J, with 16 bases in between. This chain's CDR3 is CASSPTGQTPDTQYF. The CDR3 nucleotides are TGCGCCAGCAGCCCGACGGGACAAACCCCAGATACGCAGTATTTT.

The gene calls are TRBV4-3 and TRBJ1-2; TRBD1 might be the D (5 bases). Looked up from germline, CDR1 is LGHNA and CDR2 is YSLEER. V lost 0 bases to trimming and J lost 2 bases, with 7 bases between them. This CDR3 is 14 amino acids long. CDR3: CASSQDGGNYGYTF. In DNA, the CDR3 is TGCGCCAGCAGCCAAGACGGGGGGAACTATGGCTACACCTTC.

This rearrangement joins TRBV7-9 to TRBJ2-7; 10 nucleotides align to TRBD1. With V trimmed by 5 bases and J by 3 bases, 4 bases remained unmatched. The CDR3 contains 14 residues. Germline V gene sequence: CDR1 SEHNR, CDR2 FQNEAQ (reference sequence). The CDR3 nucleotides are TGTGCCAGCAGCGACGGACAGGGGGACTACGAGCAGTACTTC. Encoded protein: CASSDGQGDYEQYF.

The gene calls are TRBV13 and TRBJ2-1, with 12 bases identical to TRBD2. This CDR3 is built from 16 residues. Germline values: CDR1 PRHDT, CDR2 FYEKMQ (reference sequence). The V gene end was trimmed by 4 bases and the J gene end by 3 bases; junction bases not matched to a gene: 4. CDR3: CASSYGLAGLYNEQFF. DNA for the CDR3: TGTGCCAGCAGCTACGGACTAGCGGGACTCTACAATGAGCAGTTCTTC.

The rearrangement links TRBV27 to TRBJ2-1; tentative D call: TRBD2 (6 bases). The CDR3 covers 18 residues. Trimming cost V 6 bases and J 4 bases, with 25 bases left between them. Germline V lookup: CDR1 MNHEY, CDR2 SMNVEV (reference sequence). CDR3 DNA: TGTGCCAGCAGACCAGTTAGGGCGCTAGCGAGATTTTACAATGAGCAGTTCTTC. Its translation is CASRPVRALARFYNEQFF.

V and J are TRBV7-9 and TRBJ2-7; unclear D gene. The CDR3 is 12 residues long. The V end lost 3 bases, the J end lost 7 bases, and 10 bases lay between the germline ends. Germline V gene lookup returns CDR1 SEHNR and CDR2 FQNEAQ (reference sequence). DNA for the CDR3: TGTGCCAGCAGCTTGGGCTATTCGGAGCAGTACGTC. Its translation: CASSLGYSEQYV.

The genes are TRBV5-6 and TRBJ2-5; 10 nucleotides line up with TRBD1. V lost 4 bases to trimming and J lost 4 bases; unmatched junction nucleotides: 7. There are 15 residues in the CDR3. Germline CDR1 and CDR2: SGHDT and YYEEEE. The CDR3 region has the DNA TGTGCCAGCAGCCGGGGACAGGGGCGAGGAGAGACCCAGTACTTC. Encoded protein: CASSRGQGRGETQYF. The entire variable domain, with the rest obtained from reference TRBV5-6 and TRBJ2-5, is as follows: DAGVTQSPTHLIKTRGQQVTLRCSPKSGHDTVSWYQQALGQGPQFIFQYYEEEERQRGNFPDRFSGHQFPNYSSELNVNALLLGDSALYLCASSRGQGRGETQYFGPGTRLLVL.

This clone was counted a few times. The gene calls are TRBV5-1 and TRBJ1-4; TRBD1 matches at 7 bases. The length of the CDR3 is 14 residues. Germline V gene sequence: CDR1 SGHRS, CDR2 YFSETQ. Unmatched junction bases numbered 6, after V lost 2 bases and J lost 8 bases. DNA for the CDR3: TGCGCCAGCAGCTTAGGGACAGTACAGGAAAAACTGTTTTTT. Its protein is CASSLGTVQEKLFF.

The CDR3 region has the DNA TGTGCCAGCAGCCCCGGTAGAAACGGGGAGCTGTTTTTT. Protein sequence: CASSPGRNGELFF. The V call is TRBV7-3, the J call TRBJ2-2, with D unresolved. There are 13 residues in the CDR3. Trimming removed 5 bases at V and 7 bases at J, with 11 bases between. CDR1 and CDR2 from the germline V gene are SGHTA and FQGTGA.

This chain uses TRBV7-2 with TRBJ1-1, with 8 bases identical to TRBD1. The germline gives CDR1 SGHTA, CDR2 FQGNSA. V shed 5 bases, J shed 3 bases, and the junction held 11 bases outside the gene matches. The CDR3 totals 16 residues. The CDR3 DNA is TGTGCCAGCAGCGACCGCCGGACAGGGAAGCACACTGAAGCTTTCTTT. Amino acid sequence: CASSDRRTGKHTEAFF.

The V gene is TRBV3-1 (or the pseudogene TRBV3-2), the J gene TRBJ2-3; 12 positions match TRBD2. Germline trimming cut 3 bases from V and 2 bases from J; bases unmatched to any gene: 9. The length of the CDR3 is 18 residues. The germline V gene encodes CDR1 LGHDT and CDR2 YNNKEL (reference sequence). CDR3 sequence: CASSHRLAGAPYTDTQYF. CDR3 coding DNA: TGTGCCAGCAGCCACAGACTAGCGGGGGCCCCCTACACAGATACGCAGTATTTT.

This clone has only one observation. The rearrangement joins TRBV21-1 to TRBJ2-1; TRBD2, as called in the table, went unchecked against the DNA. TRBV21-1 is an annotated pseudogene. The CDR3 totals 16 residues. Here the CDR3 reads CASSTLPRESYNEQFF. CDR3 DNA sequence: TGTGCCAGCAGCACCCTACCCCGAGAATCCTACAATGAGCAGTTCTTC.

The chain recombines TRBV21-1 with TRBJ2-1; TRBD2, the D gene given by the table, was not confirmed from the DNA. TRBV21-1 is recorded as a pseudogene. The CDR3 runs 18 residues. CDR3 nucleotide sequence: TGTGCCAGCAGCAAAAAAAGGGTCGGACTAGCGGGAGACGATGAGCAGTTCTTC. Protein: CASSKKRVGLAGDDEQFF.

The CDR3 DNA reads as TGTGCCAGCGGAAGGACAGAGGCGTCCGAAAAACTGTTTTTT. Its protein is CASGRTEASEKLFF. The V and J genes are TRBV25-1 and TRBJ1-4; a possible D gene is TRBD1 (6 bases). V lost 8 bases and J lost 8, with 18 bases in between. CDR1 MGHDK and CDR2 SYGVNS come from the germline V gene. The CDR3 is 14 amino acids. The full variable domain, with the rest looked up from reference TRBV25-1 and TRBJ1-4, is EADIYQTPRYLVIGTGKKITLECSQTMGHDKMYWYQQDPGMELHLIHYSYGVNSTEKGDLSSESTVSRIRTEHFPLTLESARPSHTSQYLCASGRTEASEKLFFGSGTQLSVL.